These T cell receptor beta chains were read from a single sample in a study of blood T cell repertoires in COVID-19. The protocol was immunoSEQ multiplex PCR, while the TCRdb copy is restricted to in-frame clones and leaves out a portion. The table records under 95,000 clones, about 88% of them present only once. What was sequenced was peripheral blood. These TCRs come from a man aged 40-49 years with acute or convalescent COVID-19. CDR3s include the opening cysteine and the closing phenylalanine or tryptophan. Fields, in order: clone size, V gene, D gene, J gene, CDR3 protein, CDR3 DNA. A D gene is named only where the DNA matches it firmly. Clone sizes are given selectively: once, few, many, or a class where the clone is expanded.

clone_size: .
v_call: TRBV5-5
d_call: .
j_call: TRBJ1-5
cdr3_aa: CASSLLQGNQPQHF
cdr3_nt: TGTGCCAGCAGCTTACTACAGGGTAATCAGCCCCAGCATTTT

clone_size: .
v_call: TRBV5-1
d_call: TRBD1
j_call: TRBJ1-1
cdr3_aa: CASSLTGGMVNTEAFF
cdr3_nt: TGCGCCAGCAGCCTGACAGGGGGTATGGTGAACACTGAAGCTTTCTTT

clone_size: .
v_call: TRBV30
d_call: .
j_call: TRBJ1-1
cdr3_aa: CAWSPKTTGSAEAFF
cdr3_nt: TGTGCCTGGAGTCCTAAAACCACAGGGTCGGCTGAAGCTTTCTTT

clone_size: .
v_call: TRBV9
d_call: TRBD1
j_call: TRBJ2-1
cdr3_aa: CASSVETGQGAIPSYNEQFF
cdr3_nt: TGTGCCAGCAGCGTAGAGACCGGACAGGGGGCTATCCCCTCCTACAATGAGCAGTTCTTC

clone_size: .
v_call: TRBV5-4
d_call: .
j_call: TRBJ2-5
cdr3_aa: CASSATRRQETQYF
cdr3_nt: TGTGCCAGCAGCGCGACTAGGAGGCAAGAGACCCAGTACTTC

clone_size: .
v_call: TRBV9
d_call: .
j_call: TRBJ2-1
cdr3_aa: CASSSDGHKNNEQFF
cdr3_nt: TGTGCCAGCAGCAGCGACGGACATAAGAACAATGAGCAGTTCTTC

clone_size: .
v_call: TRBV12-5
d_call: TRBD1
j_call: TRBJ1-2
cdr3_aa: CASGPLQGLTQYGYTF
cdr3_nt: TGTGCTAGTGGTCCACTACAGGGGTTGACACAATATGGCTACACCTTC

clone_size: .
v_call: TRBV14
d_call: TRBD1
j_call: TRBJ1-2
cdr3_aa: CASSPHPTGTAHGYTF
cdr3_nt: TGTGCCAGCAGCCCGCACCCAACCGGGACAGCGCATGGCTACACCTTC

clone_size: .
v_call: TRBV3-1/TRBV3-2
d_call: .
j_call: TRBJ2-1
cdr3_aa: CASSQTGTLYNEQFF
cdr3_nt: TGTGCCAGCAGCCAGACCGGGACTCTATACAATGAGCAGTTCTTC

clone_size: .
v_call: TRBV18
d_call: .
j_call: TRBJ1-5
cdr3_aa: CASSKQSGAPGGQPQHF
cdr3_nt: TGTGCCAGCTCAAAACAATCAGGGGCCCCGGGAGGCCAGCCCCAGCATTTT

clone_size: few
v_call: TRBV3-1/TRBV3-2
d_call: .
j_call: TRBJ1-3
cdr3_aa: CASSPTLLSGNTIYF
cdr3_nt: TGTGCCAGCAGCCCAACTCTCCTCTCTGGAAACACCATATATTTT

clone_size: .
v_call: TRBV15
d_call: .
j_call: TRBJ2-5
cdr3_aa: CATRLVGGKETQYF
cdr3_nt: TGTGCCACCAGACTAGTAGGGGGTAAAGAGACCCAGTACTTC

clone_size: .
v_call: TRBV4-3
d_call: .
j_call: TRBJ1-6
cdr3_aa: CASSLDLADSPLHF
cdr3_nt: TGCGCCAGCAGCCTGGACTTAGCCGATTCACCCCTCCACTTT

clone_size: .
v_call: TRBV6-1
d_call: TRBD1
j_call: TRBJ1-5
cdr3_aa: CASSEQGQGARIGQPQHF
cdr3_nt: TGTGCCAGCAGTGAACAGGGACAGGGGGCCAGAATAGGTCAGCCCCAGCATTTT

clone_size: .
v_call: TRBV7-2
d_call: TRBD1
j_call: TRBJ2-2
cdr3_aa: CASSRRTGAGTGELFF
cdr3_nt: TGTGCCAGCAGCCGCCGGACAGGGGCCGGGACCGGGGAGCTGTTTTTT

clone_size: .
v_call: TRBV29-1
d_call: TRBD2
j_call: TRBJ2-7
cdr3_aa: CSVASGTYEQYF
cdr3_nt: TGCAGCGTTGCTAGCGGAACCTACGAGCAGTACTTC

clone_size: .
v_call: TRBV24-1
d_call: TRBD1
j_call: TRBJ2-3
cdr3_aa: CATSGTGGGTDTQYF
cdr3_nt: TGTGCCACCAGCGGGACAGGGGGCGGAACAGATACGCAGTATTTT

clone_size: .
v_call: TRBV6-4
d_call: .
j_call: TRBJ1-5
cdr3_aa: CASSEWEGRGRNSNQPQHF
cdr3_nt: TGTGCCAGCAGTGAGTGGGAGGGACGGGGGCGGAATAGCAATCAGCCCCAGCATTTT

clone_size: .
v_call: TRBV29-1
d_call: .
j_call: TRBJ2-1
cdr3_aa: CSVGGESSYNEQFF
cdr3_nt: TGCAGCGTTGGAGGAGAGAGCTCCTACAATGAGCAGTTCTTC

clone_size: few
v_call: TRBV4-3
d_call: .
j_call: TRBJ1-1
cdr3_aa: CASSQELGGVAEAFF
cdr3_nt: TGCGCCAGCAGCCAAGAGCTAGGGGGGGTAGCTGAAGCTTTCTTT

clone_size: .
v_call: TRBV11-2
d_call: .
j_call: TRBJ2-7
cdr3_aa: CASSFSGSPYEQYF
cdr3_nt: TGTGCCAGCAGTTTCTCAGGGTCCCCCTACGAGCAGTACTTC

clone_size: .
v_call: TRBV6-2/TRBV6-3
d_call: .
j_call: TRBJ2-7
cdr3_aa: CASSLGQGQTFSYEQYF
cdr3_nt: TGTGCCAGCAGTTTGGGCCAAGGACAGACGTTCTCCTACGAGCAGTACTTC

clone_size: .
v_call: TRBV3-1/TRBV3-2
d_call: .
j_call: TRBJ2-7
cdr3_aa: CASSQSTVPYEQYF
cdr3_nt: TGTGCCAGCAGCCAATCGACAGTGCCCTACGAGCAGTACTTC

clone_size: .
v_call: TRBV18
d_call: .
j_call: TRBJ2-1
cdr3_aa: CASSPPSGEEQFF
cdr3_nt: TGTGCCAGCTCACCACCTAGCGGAGAAGAGCAGTTCTTC

clone_size: .
v_call: TRBV5-6
d_call: TRBD1
j_call: TRBJ1-3
cdr3_aa: CASSLTRGPSENTIYF
cdr3_nt: TGTGCCAGCAGCTTAACTAGGGGGCCGTCCGAAAACACCATATATTTT

clone_size: once
v_call: TRBV9
d_call: TRBD1
j_call: TRBJ1-1
cdr3_aa: CASSVVEGGFEAFF
cdr3_nt: TGTGCCAGCAGCGTAGTGGAAGGGGGCTTTGAAGCTTTCTTT

clone_size: .
v_call: TRBV19
d_call: .
j_call: TRBJ1-1
cdr3_aa: CASSIFLGQRSTEAFF
cdr3_nt: TGTGCCAGTAGTATCTTTCTAGGACAGCGTTCCACTGAAGCTTTCTTT

clone_size: .
v_call: TRBV12-3/TRBV12-4
d_call: .
j_call: TRBJ1-1
cdr3_aa: CASSQGMNTEAFF
cdr3_nt: TGTGCCAGCAGCCAGGGCATGAACACTGAAGCTTTCTTT

clone_size: .
v_call: TRBV13
d_call: .
j_call: TRBJ2-2
cdr3_aa: CASSILEGANTGELFF
cdr3_nt: TGTGCCAGCAGCATCCTGGAGGGCGCGAACACCGGGGAGCTGTTTTTT

clone_size: once
v_call: TRBV2
d_call: .
j_call: TRBJ2-5
cdr3_aa: CASRGRGMQETQYF
cdr3_nt: TGTGCCAGCAGAGGTCGCGGGATGCAAGAGACCCAGTACTTC

clone_size: .
v_call: TRBV19
d_call: .
j_call: TRBJ2-5
cdr3_aa: CASSIVAQETQYF
cdr3_nt: TGTGCCAGTAGTATAGTAGCCCAAGAGACCCAGTACTTC

clone_size: .
v_call: TRBV19
d_call: TRBD1
j_call: TRBJ1-2
cdr3_aa: CASSKGQGGYGYTF
cdr3_nt: TGTGCCAGTAGTAAGGGACAGGGGGGCTATGGCTACACCTTC

clone_size: .
v_call: TRBV30
d_call: TRBD1
j_call: TRBJ1-1
cdr3_aa: CAWSETGRMNTEAFF
cdr3_nt: TGTGCCTGGAGTGAGACAGGGAGAATGAACACTGAAGCTTTCTTT

clone_size: .
v_call: TRBV21-1
d_call: .
j_call: TRBJ1-4
cdr3_aa: CASSRDRGDEKLFF
cdr3_nt: TGTGCCAGCAGCCGGGACAGGGGTGATGAAAAACTGTTTTTT

clone_size: .
v_call: TRBV30
d_call: .
j_call: TRBJ1-1
cdr3_aa: CAWSWRGTEAFF
cdr3_nt: TGTGCCTGGAGTTGGAGGGGCACTGAAGCTTTCTTT

clone_size: once
v_call: TRBV29-1
d_call: TRBD1
j_call: TRBJ1-2
cdr3_aa: CSVGDREGYGYTF
cdr3_nt: TGCAGCGTTGGAGACAGGGAAGGCTATGGCTACACCTTC

clone_size: .
v_call: TRBV5-5
d_call: TRBD1
j_call: TRBJ2-7
cdr3_aa: CASSFGTDYEQYF
cdr3_nt: TGTGCCAGCAGCTTCGGGACAGACTACGAGCAGTACTTC